This TCR beta chain comes out of a study of blood T cell repertoires in COVID-19. Generated by immunoSEQ multiplex PCR, the TCRdb table keeps only in-frame clones and is missing some. This repertoire shows under 300,000 clones, around 88% found once; its top ten account for approximately 2.3%. CDR3 size: 16 residues. Trimming cost V 3 bases and J 5 bases; bases outside gene matches: 10. In germline, CDR1 is KGHSH, CDR2 LQKENI. Sequencing was done on a sample of PBMCs or T cells enriched from blood (not recorded which). This rearrangement joins TRBV18 to TRBJ1-1; TRBD1 matches 9 bases. This clonotype originated in a middle-aged woman with acute COVID-19. The CDR3 loop is CASSPWTGEFGTEAFF. DNA for the CDR3: TGTGCCAGCTCACCCTGGACAGGGGAATTTGGGACTGAAGCTTTCTTT. The whole variable domain, remainder taken from reference TRBV18 and TRBJ1-1, is NAGVMQNPRHLVRRRGQEARLRCSPMKGHSHVYWYRQLPEEGLKFMVYLQKENIIDESGMPKERFSAEFPKEGPSILRIQQVVRGDSAAYFCASSPWTGEFGTEAFFGQGTRLTVV.